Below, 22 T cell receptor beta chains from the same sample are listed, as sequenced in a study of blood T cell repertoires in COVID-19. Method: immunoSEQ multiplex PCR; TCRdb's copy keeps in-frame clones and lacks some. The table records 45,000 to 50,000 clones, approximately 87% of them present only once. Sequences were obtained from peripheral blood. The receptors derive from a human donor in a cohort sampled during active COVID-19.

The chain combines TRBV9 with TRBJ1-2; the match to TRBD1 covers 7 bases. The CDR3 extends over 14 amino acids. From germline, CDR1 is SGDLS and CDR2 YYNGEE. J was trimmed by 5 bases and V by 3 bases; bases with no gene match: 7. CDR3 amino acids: CASSAQGGGYGYTF. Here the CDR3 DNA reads TGTGCCAGCAGCGCCCAAGGGGGCGGTTATGGCTACACCTTC.

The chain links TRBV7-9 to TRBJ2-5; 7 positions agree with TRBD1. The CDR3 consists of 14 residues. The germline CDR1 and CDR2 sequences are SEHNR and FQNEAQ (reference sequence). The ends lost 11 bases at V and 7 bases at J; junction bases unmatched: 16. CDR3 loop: CASTEGGRSRTQYF. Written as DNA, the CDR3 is TGTGCCTCTACCGAAGGGGGCCGCTCGAGGACCCAGTACTTC.

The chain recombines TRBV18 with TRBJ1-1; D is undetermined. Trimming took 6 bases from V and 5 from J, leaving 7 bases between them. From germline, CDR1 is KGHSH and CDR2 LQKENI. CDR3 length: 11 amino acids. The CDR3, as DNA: TGTGCCAGCTCTGCGGTGACTGAAGCTTTCTTT. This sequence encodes CASSAVTEAFF.

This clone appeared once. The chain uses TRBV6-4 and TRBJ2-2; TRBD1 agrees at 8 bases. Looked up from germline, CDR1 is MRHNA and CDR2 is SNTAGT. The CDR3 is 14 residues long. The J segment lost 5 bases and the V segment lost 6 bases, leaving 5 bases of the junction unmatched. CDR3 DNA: TGTGCCAGCAGACAGGGGGTAGATACCGGGGAGCTGTTTTTT. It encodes CASRQGVDTGELFF.

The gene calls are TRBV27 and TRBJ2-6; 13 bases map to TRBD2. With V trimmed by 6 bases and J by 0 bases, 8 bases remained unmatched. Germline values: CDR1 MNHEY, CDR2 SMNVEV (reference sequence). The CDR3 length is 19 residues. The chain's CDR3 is CASRPGLAGVLSGANVLTF. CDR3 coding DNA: TGTGCCAGCAGGCCCGGACTAGCGGGGGTCCTCTCTGGGGCCAACGTCCTGACTTTC.

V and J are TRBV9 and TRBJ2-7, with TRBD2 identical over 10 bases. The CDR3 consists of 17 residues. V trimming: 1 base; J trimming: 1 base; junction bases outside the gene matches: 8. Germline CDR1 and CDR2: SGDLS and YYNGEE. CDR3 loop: CASSVHFRTSGSYEQYF. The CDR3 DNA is TGTGCCAGCAGCGTACATTTCCGGACTAGCGGATCCTACGAGCAGTACTTC.

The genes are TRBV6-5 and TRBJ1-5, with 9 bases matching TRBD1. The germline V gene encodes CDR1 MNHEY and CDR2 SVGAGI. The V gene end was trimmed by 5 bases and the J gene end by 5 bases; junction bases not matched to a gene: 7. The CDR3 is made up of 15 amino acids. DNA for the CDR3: TGTGCCAGCAGTCAAAGGACAGGGGACTATCAGCCCCAGCATTTT. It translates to CASSQRTGDYQPQHF.

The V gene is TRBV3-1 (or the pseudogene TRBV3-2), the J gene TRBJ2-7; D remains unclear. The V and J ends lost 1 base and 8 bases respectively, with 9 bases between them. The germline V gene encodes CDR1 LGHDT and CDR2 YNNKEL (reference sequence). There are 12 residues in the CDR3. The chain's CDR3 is CASSQAGPQQYF. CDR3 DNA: TGTGCCAGCAGCCAAGCCGGTCCTCAGCAGTACTTC.

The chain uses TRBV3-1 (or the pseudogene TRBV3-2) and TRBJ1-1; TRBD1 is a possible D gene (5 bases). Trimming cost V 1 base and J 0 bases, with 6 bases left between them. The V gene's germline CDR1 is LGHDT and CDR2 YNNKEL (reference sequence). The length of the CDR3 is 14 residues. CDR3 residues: CASSQGQLNTEAFF. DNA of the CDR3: TGTGCCAGCAGCCAAGGACAGCTGAACACTGAAGCTTTCTTT.

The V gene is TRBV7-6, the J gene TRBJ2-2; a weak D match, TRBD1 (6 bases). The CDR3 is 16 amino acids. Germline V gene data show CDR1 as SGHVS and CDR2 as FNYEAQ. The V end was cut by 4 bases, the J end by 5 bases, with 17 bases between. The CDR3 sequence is CASSSWTEQMTGELFF. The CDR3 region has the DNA TGTGCCAGCAGCTCTTGGACAGAGCAAATGACCGGGGAGCTGTTTTTT.

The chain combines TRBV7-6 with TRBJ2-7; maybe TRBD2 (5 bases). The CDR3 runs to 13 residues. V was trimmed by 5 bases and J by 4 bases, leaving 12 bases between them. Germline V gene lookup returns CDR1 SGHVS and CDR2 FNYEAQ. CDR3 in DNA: TGTGCCAGCAGCCTTGGACGGGGTTACGAGCAGTACTTC. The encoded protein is CASSLGRGYEQYF. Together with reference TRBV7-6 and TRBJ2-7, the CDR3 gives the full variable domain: GAGVSQSPRYKVTKRGQDVALRCDPISGHVSLYWYRQALGQGPEFLTYFNYEAQQDKSGLPNDRFSAERPEGSISTLTIQRTEQRDSAMYRCASSLGRGYEQYFGPGTRLTVT.

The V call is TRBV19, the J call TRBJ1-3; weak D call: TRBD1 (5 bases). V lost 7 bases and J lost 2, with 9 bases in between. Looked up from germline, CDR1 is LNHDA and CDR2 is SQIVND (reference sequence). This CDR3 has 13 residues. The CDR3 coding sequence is TGTGCCAGTACCTTAGGGGCTGGAAACACCATATATTTT. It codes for CASTLGAGNTIYF.

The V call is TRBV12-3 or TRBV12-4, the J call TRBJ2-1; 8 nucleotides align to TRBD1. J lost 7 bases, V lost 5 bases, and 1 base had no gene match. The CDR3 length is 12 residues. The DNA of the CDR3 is TGTGCCAGCAGTCAGGGGGCTAATGAGCAGTTCTTC. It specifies CASSQGANEQFF.

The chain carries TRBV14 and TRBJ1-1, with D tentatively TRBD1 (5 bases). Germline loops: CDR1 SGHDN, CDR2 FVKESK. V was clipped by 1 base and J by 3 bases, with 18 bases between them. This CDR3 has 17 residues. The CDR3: CASSQVPGRTGDTEAFF. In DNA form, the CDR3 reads TGTGCCAGCAGCCAAGTTCCGGGTCGGACGGGGGACACTGAAGCTTTCTTT.

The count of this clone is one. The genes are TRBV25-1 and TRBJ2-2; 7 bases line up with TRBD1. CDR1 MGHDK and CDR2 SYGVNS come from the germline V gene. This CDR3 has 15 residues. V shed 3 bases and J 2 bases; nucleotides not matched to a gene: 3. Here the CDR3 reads CASSDGDSNTGELFF. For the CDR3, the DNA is TGTGCCAGCAGTGATGGGGACAGCAACACCGGGGAGCTGTTTTTT.

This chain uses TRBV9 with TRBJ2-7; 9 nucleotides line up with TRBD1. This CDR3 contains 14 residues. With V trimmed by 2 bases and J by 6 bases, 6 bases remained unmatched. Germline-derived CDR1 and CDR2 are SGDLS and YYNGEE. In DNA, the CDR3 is TGTGCCAGCAGCGTGGGGACAGGGTTATCCGAGCAGTACTTC. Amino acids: CASSVGTGLSEQYF.

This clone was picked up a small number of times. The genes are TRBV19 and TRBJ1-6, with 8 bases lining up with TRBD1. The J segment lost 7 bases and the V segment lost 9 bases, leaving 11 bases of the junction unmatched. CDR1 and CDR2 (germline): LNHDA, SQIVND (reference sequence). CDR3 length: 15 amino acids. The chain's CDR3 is CASLPQGVGNSPLHF. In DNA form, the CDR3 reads TGTGCCAGCCTACCACAGGGGGTGGGGAATTCACCCCTCCACTTT.

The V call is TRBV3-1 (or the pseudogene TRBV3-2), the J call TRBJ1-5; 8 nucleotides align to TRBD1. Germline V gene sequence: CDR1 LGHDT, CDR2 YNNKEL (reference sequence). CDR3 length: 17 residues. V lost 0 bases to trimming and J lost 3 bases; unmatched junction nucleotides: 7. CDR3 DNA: TGTGCCAGCAGCCAAGATCCCACAGGGGGTACCAATCAGCCCCAGCATTTT. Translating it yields CASSQDPTGGTNQPQHF.

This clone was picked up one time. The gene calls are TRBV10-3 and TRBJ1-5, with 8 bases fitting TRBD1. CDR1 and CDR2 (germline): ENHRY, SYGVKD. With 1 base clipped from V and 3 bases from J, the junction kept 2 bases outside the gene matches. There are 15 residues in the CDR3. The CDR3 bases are TGTGCCATCAGTGAGTTGACAGGGGACAATCAGCCCCAGCATTTT. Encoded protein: CAISELTGDNQPQHF.

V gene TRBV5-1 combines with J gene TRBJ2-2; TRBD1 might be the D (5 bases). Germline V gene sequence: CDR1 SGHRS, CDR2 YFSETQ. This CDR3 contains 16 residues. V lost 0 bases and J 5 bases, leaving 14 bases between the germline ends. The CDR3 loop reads CASSLDAGIQTGELFF. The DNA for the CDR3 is TGCGCCAGCAGCTTGGATGCAGGGATACAAACCGGGGAGCTGTTTTTT.

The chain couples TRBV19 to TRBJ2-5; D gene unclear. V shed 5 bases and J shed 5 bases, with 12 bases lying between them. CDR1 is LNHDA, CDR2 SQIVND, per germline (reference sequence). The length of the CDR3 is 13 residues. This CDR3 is CASSWSLRETQYF. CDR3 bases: TGTGCCAGTAGTTGGTCCCTACGGGAGACCCAGTACTTC.

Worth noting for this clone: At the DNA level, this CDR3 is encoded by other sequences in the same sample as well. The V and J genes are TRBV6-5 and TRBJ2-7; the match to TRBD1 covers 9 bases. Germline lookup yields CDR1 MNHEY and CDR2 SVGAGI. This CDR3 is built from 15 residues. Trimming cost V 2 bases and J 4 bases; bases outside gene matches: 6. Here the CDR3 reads CASSYDPGQGYEQYF. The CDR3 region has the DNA TGTGCCAGCAGTTACGACCCCGGACAGGGGTACGAGCAGTACTTC.